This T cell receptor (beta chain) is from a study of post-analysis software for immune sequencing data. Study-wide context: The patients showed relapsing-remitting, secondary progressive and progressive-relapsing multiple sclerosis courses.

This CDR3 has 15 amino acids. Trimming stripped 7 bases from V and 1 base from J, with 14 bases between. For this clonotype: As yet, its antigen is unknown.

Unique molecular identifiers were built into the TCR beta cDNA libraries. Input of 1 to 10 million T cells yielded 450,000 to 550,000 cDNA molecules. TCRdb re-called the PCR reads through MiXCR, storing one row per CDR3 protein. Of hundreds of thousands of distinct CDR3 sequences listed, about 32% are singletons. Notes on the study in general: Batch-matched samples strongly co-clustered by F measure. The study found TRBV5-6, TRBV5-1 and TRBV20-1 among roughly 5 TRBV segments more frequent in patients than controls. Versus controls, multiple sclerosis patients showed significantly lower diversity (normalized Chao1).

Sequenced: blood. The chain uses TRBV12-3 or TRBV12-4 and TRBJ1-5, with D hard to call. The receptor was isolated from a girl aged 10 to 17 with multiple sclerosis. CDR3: CASTVRVGSNQPQHF. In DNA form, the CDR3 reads TGTGCCAGCACCGTGCGGGTAGGGAGCAATCAGCCCCAGCATTTT.